The rows below give T cell receptor beta chains drawn from one sample of a study of T-cell memory formation after mild COVID-19. Via MiXCR, TCRdb re-called the 5' RACE reads, giving one row per CDR3 protein. Among about 350,000 distinct CDR3 sequences listed, roughly 14% were seen once. Sequencing was performed on PBMCs or a T cell subset sorted from them (not recorded which). Receptors were obtained from a man aged 18 to 30 who had mild COVID-19 (a few samples of this study predate the infection). Cell type and time point are not known. CDR3s include the opening cysteine and the closing phenylalanine or tryptophan. The D gene is left open where the match is weak. Rows give clone size only sometimes, using once, few, many, or a class for an expanded clone.

CDR3 length | clone size | D gene | J gene | V gene | CDR3 DNA | CDR3 protein
15 | many | NA | TRBJ1-4 | TRBV4-3 | TGCGCCAGCAGCCAAGTGGCGGGATTTAATGAAAAACTGTTTTTT | CASSQVAGFNEKLFF
11 | few | NA | TRBJ2-3 | TRBV20-1 | TGCAGTGCGCTTGGCACAGATACGCAGTATTTT | CSALGTDTQYF
14 | few | TRBD1 | TRBJ1-2 | TRBV5-1 | TGCGCCAGCAGCTTGGCTGACAGGGTCCAAGGCTACACCTTC | CASSLADRVQGYTF
13 | many | NA | TRBJ1-1 | TRBV12-3/TRBV12-4 | TGTGCCAGCAGTTTGACTGAGAACACTGAAGCTTTCTTT | CASSLTENTEAFF
15 | NA | TRBD2 | TRBJ2-3 | TRBV20-1 | TGCAGTGCAACAACTAGCGGGGGGGCCACAGATACGCAGTATTTT | CSATTSGGATDTQYF
14 | NA | NA | TRBJ2-2 | TRBV2 | TGTGCCAGCAGTCGGAATGGGCGTAGCGGGGAGCTGTTTTTT | CASSRNGRSGELFF
13 | NA | NA | TRBJ1-3 | TRBV9 | TGTGCCAGCAGCGTAGCACCGTGGAACACCATATATTTT | CASSVAPWNTIYF
16 | few | TRBD1 | TRBJ1-1 | TRBV6-2/TRBV6-3 | TGTGCCAGCAGTTACTCTGCGGGACAGACGAACACTGAAGCTTTCTTT | CASSYSAGQTNTEAFF
12 | NA | TRBD2 | TRBJ2-1 | TRBV11-2 | TGTGCCAGCAGCAATAGCGGGGGAGAGCAGTTCTTC | CASSNSGGEQFF
15 | NA | TRBD1 | TRBJ1-1 | TRBV4-1 | TGCGCCAGCAGCCAATTCCGGGACAGGGGCGCTGAAGCTTTCTTT | CASSQFRDRGAEAFF
13 | few | TRBD2 | TRBJ2-7 | TRBV6-2/TRBV6-3 | TGTGCCAGCAGGCCCGGGGGGATCTACGAGCAGTACTTC | CASRPGGIYEQYF